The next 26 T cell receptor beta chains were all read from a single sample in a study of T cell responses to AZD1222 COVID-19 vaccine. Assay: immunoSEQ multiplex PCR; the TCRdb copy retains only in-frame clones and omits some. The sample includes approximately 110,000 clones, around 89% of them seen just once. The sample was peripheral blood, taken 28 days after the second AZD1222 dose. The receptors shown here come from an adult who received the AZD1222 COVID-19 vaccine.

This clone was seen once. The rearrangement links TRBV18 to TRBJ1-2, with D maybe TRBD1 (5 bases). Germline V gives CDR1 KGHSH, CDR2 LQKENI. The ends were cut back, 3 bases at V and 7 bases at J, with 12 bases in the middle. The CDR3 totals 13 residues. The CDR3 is CASSPRGEGGYTF. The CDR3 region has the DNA TGTGCCAGCTCACCGAGGGGAGAGGGTGGCTACACCTTC.

The CDR3, as DNA: TGTGCCAGCAGCCAGGGGAAGTGGGGGGCCTACGAGCAGTACTTC. Translation gives CASSQGKWGAYEQYF. V is TRBV4-2 and J is TRBJ2-7; D is perhaps TRBD2 (6 bases). Germline V lookup: CDR1 LGHNA, CDR2 YNFKEQ. V lost 3 bases and J lost 2, with 14 bases in between. The length of the CDR3 is 15 residues.

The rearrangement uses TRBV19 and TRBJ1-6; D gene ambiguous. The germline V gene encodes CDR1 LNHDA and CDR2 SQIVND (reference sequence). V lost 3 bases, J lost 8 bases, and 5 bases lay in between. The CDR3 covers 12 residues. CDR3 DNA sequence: TGTGCCAGTAGTATGGGTTATTCACCCCTCCACTTT. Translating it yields CASSMGYSPLHF.

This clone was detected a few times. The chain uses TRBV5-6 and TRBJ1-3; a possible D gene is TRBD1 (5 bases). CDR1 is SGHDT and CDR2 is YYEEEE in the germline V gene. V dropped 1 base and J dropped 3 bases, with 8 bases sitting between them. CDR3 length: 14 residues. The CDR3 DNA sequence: TGTGCCAGCAGCTTGCCGGGGGATGGAAACACCATATATTTT. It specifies CASSLPGDGNTIYF.

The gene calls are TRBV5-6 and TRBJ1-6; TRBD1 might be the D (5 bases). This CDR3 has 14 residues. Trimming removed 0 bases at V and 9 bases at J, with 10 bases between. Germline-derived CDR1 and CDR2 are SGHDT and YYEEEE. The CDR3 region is CASSLDGTGSPLHF. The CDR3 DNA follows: TGTGCCAGCAGCTTGGACGGGACTGGTTCACCCCTCCACTTT.

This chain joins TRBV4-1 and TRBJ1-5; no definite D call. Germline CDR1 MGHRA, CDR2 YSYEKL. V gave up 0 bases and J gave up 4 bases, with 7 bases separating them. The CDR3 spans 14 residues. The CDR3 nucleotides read TGCGCCAGCAGCCAAGAAGGTTTGAATCAGCCCCAGCATTTT. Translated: CASSQEGLNQPQHF.

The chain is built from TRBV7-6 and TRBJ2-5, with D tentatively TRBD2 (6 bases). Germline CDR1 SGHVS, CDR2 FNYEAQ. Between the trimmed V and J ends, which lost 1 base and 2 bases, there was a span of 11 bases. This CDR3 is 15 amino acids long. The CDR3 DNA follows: TGTGCCAGCAGCTTAGGGGCGGGGAGTCAAGAGACCCAGTACTTC. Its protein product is CASSLGAGSQETQYF.

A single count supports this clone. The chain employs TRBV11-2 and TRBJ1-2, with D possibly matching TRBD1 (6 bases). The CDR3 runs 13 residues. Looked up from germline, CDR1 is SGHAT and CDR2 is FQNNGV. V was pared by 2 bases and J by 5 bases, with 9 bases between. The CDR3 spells CASSLNTGYGYTF. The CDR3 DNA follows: TGTGCCAGCAGCTTAAACACAGGGTATGGCTACACCTTC.

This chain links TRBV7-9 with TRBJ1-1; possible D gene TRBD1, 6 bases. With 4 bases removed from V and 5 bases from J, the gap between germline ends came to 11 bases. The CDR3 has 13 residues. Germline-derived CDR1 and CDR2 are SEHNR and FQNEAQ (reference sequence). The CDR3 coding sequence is TGTGCCAGCAGCTCACAAACAGGGACTGAAGCTTTCTTT. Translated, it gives CASSSQTGTEAFF. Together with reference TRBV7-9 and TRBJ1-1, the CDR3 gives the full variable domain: DTGVSQNPRHKITKRGQNVTFRCDPISEHNRLYWYRQTLGQGPEFLTYFQNEAQLEKSRLLSDRFSAERPKGSFSTLEIQRTEQGDSAMYLCASSSQTGTEAFFGQGTRLTVV.

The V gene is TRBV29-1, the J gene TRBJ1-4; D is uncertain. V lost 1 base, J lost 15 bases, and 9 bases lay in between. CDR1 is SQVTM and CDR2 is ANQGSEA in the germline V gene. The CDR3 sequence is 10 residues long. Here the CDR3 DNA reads TGCAGCGTTGAAGTTCCCCCTATGTTTTTT. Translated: CSVEVPPMFF.

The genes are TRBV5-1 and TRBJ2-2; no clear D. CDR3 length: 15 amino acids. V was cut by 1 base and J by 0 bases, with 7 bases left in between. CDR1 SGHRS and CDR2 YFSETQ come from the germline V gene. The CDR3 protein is CASSLTDPNTGELFF. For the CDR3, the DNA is TGCGCCAGCAGCTTGACAGATCCGAACACCGGGGAGCTGTTTTTT.

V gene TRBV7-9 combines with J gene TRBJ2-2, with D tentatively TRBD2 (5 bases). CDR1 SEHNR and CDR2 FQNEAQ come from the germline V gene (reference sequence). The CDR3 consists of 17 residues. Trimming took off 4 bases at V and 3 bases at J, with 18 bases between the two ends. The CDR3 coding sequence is TGTGCCAGCAGCTCCCCGAGTCGAGAGGGCGACACCGGGGAGCTGTTTTTT. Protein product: CASSSPSREGDTGELFF.

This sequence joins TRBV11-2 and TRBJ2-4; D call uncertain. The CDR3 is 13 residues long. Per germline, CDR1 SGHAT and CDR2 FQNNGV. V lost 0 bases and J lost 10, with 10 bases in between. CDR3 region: CASSLERSEIQYF. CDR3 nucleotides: TGTGCCAGCAGCTTAGAGCGGAGTGAGATTCAGTACTTC. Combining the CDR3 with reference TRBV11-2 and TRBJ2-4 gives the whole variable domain EAGVAQSPRYKIIEKRQSVAFWCNPISGHATLYWYQQILGQGPKLLIQFQNNGVVDDSQLPKDRFSAERLKGVDSTLKIQPAKLEDSAVYLCASSLERSEIQYFGAGTRLSVL.

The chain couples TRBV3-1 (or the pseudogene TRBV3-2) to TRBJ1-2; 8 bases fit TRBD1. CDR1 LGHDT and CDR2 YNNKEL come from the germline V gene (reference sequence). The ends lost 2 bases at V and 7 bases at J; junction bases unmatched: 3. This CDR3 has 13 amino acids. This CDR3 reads CASSQQGALGYTF. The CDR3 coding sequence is TGTGCCAGCAGCCAACAGGGGGCACTTGGCTACACCTTC.

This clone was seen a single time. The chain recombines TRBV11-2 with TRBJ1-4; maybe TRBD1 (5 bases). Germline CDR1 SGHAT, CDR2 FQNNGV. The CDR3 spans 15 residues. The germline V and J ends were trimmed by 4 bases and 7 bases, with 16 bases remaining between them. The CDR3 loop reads CASSSEGKRREKLFF. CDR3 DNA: TGTGCCAGCAGCTCCGAGGGGAAACGGCGTGAAAAACTGTTTTTT.

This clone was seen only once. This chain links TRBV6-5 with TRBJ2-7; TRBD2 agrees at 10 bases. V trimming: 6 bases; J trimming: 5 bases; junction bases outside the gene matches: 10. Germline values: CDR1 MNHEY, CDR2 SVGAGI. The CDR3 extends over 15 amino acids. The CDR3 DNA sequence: TGTGCCAGCAGCCCAAAGCGGGGGGGCGACCACGAGCAGTACTTC. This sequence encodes CASSPKRGGDHEQYF.

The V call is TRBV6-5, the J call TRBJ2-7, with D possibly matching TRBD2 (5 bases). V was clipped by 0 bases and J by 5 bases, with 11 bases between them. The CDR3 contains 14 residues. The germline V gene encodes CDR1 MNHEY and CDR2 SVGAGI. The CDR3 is CASSYSRRGDEQYF. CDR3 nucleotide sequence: TGTGCCAGCAGTTACTCCCGCCGGGGAGACGAGCAGTACTTC.

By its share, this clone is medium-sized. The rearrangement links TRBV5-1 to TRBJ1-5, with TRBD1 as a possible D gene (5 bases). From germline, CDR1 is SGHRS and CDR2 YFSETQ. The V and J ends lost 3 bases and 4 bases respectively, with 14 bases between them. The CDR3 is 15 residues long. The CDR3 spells CASSYDQGPNQPQHF. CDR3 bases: TGCGCCAGCAGCTACGACCAGGGCCCGAATCAGCCCCAGCATTTT.

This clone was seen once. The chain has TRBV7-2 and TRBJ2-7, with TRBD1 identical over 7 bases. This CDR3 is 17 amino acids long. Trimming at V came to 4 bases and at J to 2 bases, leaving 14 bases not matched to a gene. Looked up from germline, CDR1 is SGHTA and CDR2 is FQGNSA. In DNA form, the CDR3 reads TGTGCCAGCAGCTGGACGACCGGGACAGTTGCTACCTACGAGCAGTACTTC. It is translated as CASSWTTGTVATYEQYF. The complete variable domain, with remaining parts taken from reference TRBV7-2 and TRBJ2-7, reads GAGVSQSPSNKVTEKGKDVELRCDPISGHTALYWYRQSLGQGLEFLIYFQGNSAPDKSGLPSDRFSAERTGGSVSTLTIQRTQQEDSAVYLCASSWTTGTVATYEQYFGPGTRLTVT.

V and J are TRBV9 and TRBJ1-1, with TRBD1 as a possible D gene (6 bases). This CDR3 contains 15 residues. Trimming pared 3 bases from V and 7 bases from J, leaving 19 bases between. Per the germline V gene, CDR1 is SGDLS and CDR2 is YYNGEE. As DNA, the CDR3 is TGTGCCAGCAGCGCAACCCGGGACAACACTAATGAAGCTTTCTTT. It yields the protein CASSATRDNTNEAFF. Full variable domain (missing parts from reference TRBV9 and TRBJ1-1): DSGVTQTPKHLITATGQRVTLRCSPRSGDLSVYWYQQSLDQGLQFLIQYYNGEERAKGNILERFSAQQFPDLHSELNLSSLELGDSALYFCASSATRDNTNEAFFGQGTRLTVV.

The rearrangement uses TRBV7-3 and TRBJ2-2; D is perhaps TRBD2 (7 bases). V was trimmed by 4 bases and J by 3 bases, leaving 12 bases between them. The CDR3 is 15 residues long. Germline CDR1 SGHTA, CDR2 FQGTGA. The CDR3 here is CASSSGGRDTGELFF. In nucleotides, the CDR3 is TGTGCCAGCAGCTCGGGGGGCCGGGACACCGGGGAGCTGTTTTTT.

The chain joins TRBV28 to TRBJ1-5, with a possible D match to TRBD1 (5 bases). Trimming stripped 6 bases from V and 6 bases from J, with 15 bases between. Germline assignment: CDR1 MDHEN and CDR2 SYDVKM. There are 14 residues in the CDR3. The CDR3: CASSPSLRGQPQHF. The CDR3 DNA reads TGTGCCAGCAGCCCGAGCCTGAGGGGTCAGCCCCAGCATTTT. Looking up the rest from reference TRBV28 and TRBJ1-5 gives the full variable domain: DVKVTQSSRYLVKRTGEKVFLECVQDMDHENMFWYRQDPGLGLRLIYFSYDVKMKEKGDIPEGYSVSREKKERFSLILESASTNQTSMYLCASSPSLRGQPQHFGDGTRLSIL.

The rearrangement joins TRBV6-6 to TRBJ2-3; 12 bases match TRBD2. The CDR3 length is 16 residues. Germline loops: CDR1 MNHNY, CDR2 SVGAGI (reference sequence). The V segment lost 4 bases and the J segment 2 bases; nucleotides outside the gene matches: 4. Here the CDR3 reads CASSSSSGGATDTQYF. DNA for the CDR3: TGTGCCAGCAGTTCGTCTAGCGGGGGGGCCACAGATACGCAGTATTTT.

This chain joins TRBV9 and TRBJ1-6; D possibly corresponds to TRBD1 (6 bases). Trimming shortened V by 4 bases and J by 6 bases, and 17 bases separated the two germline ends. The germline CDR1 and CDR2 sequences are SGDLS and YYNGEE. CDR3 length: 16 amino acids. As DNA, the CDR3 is TGTGCCAGCAGCACGGGACAAGGCCTTATTAATTCACCCCTCCACTTT. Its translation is CASSTGQGLINSPLHF.

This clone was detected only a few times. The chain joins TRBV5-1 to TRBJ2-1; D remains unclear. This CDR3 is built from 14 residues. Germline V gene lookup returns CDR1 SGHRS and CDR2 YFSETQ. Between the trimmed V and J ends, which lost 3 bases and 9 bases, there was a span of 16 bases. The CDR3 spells CASSYYSGAIEQFF. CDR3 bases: TGCGCCAGCAGCTACTACTCGGGCGCCATTGAGCAGTTCTTC.

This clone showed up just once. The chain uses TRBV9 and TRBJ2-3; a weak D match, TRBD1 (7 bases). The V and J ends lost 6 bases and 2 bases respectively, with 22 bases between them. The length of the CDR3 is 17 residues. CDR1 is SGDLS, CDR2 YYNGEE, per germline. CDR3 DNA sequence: TGTGCCAGCAAACGCGGCAGGGGGGTATGGAACACAGATACGCAGTATTTT. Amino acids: CASKRGRGVWNTDTQYF.